This T cell receptor beta chain was sequenced during a study of T cells in Graves' hyperthyroidism and ophthalmopathy. It was RNA transcripts that yielded the amplified TCR beta CDR3 regions. A set of HTBI primers served as the primers for a first-round RT-PCR of the TCR CDR3. TCRdb re-called the multiplex PCR reads with MiXCR, one entry per CDR3 protein. The repertoire has about 560,000 distinct CDR3 sequences, approximately 14% of them found once; the top ten carry approximately 7%. Graves' hyperthyroidism was deemed stable given no ophthalmopathy progression within 18 months. Clinical symptoms, serum thyroxine, TRAb, thyroid ultrasound and orbital computed tomography established diagnosis. Study-level findings and limits: Ophthalmopathy was predicted by the model a median of roughly 6.6 months ahead of onset.

As for this clonotype: Its specificity is unknown.

The sequence was obtained from a woman aged 25 to 39 with Graves' hyperthyroidism. The specimen was blood.

The CDR3 nucleotides are TGTGCCAGTAGTCCTATCGGGACCGGAGCCTATGGCTACACCTTC. Amino acids: CASSPIGTGAYGYTF. The gene calls are TRBV19 and TRBJ1-2; D perhaps matches TRBD1 (5 bases). V lost 5 bases, J lost 4 bases, and 17 bases lay in between. CDR3 length: 15 residues. The germline V gene has CDR1 LNHDA and CDR2 SQIVND (reference sequence).